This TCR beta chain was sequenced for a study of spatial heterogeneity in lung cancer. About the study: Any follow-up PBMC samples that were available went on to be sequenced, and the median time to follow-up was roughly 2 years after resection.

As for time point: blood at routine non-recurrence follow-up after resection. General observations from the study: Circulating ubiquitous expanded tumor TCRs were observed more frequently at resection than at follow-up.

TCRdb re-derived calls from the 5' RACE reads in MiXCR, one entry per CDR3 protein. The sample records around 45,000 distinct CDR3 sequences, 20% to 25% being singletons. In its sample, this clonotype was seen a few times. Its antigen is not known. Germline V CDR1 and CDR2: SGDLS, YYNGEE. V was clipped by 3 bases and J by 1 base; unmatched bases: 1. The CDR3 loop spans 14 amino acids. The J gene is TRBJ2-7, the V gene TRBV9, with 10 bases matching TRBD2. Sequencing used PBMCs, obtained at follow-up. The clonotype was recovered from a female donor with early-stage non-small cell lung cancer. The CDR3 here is CASSATSGSYEQYF. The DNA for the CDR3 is TGTGCCAGCAGCGCGACTAGCGGGTCCTACGAGCAGTACTTC.